This T cell receptor (beta chain) was documented in a study of T cells in Graves' hyperthyroidism and ophthalmopathy. Trimming removed 4 bases at V and 1 base at J, with 4 bases between. The CDR3 is made up of 12 amino acids. The germline V gene has CDR1 DFQATT and CDR2 SNEGSKA (reference sequence). RNA transcripts served as the template for amplifying TCR beta CDR3 regions. The TCR CDR3 first-round RT-PCR relied on the HTBI primer set. One entry per CDR3 protein results from TCRdb running MiXCR on the multiplex PCR reads. Of around 580,000 distinct CDR3 sequences in the sample, under 60% were seen once. The sample holds many counts of this clonotype. The target antigen is unknown. Study outcomes and limitations: Progression to ophthalmopathy was predicted a median of 6.5 months early.

If no ophthalmopathy progression occurred within 18 months, Graves' hyperthyroidism was stable. The hyperthyroidism was newly diagnosed and had lasted under 2 months; the patients were aged 18 to 65. Thyroid ultrasound and orbital computed tomography, with clinical symptoms and serum thyroxine and TRAb, informed diagnoses. This TCR derives from a woman between 18 and 29 years old with Graves' hyperthyroidism. The rearrangement joins TRBV20-1 to TRBJ2-2; no definite D call. The sample consisted of peripheral blood or thyroid tissue (not recorded which). Here the CDR3 DNA reads TGCAGTGCTACGAAGAACACCGGGGAGCTGTTTTTT. Its translation is CSATKNTGELFF.